Below, 32 T cell receptor beta chains from the same sample are listed, as sequenced in a study of T-cell reconstitution after alpha-beta-depleted transplantation in children. Using unique molecular identifiers, the investigators prepared the TCRbeta library. MiXCR, applied by TCRdb to the PCR reads, yields one record per CDR3 protein. The sample carries 250,000 to 300,000 distinct CDR3 sequences, approximately 9.6% recorded once. The specimen was PBMCs from the stem cell graft donor, collected from the stem cell graft. These receptors were collected from a human donor who donated a stem cell graft to a child with SCID.

This sequence joins TRBV5-1 and TRBJ1-1, with a possible D match to TRBD1 (6 bases). The V and J ends lost 3 bases and 3 bases respectively, with 15 bases between them. The CDR3 contains 15 residues. Looked up from germline, CDR1 is SGHRS and CDR2 is YFSETQ. CDR3 sequence (DNA): TGCGCCAGCAGCTGGGGCAGGGGAGAGGACACTGAAGCTTTCTTT. This codes for CASSWGRGEDTEAFF.

This clonotype has more than one count but fewer than ten. This chain joins TRBV10-3 and TRBJ1-2, with 10 positions matching TRBD1. Germline assignment: CDR1 ENHRY and CDR2 SYGVKD. V lost 4 bases and J lost 5; bases outside the gene matches: 1. This CDR3 spans 13 amino acids. The CDR3 DNA reads TGTGCCATCAGTGCGGGACAGGGGTATGGCTACACCTTC. Its translation: CAISAGQGYGYTF.

CDR3 DNA: TGTGCCAGCAGCCAAGCCCCCGTCCCCTCCTACGAGCAGTACTTC. Its protein is CASSQAPVPSYEQYF. The V gene is TRBV14, the J gene TRBJ2-7; no clear D gene. Looked up from germline, CDR1 is SGHDN and CDR2 is FVKESK. The CDR3 runs to 15 residues. Trimming pared 1 base from V and 0 bases from J, leaving 10 bases between.

This clonotype was counted between two and nine times. The DNA of the CDR3 is TGTGCCAGCAGCTTAGGTCGCGGGCAGGCGAATTCACCCCTCCACTTT. It is translated as CASSLGRGQANSPLHF. V is TRBV7-8 and J is TRBJ1-6, with D unresolved. The CDR3 totals 16 residues. V lost 1 base and J 7 bases, leaving 14 bases between the germline ends. Germline V CDR1 and CDR2: SGHVS, FQNEAQ.

The chain carries TRBV5-1 and TRBJ2-7; TRBD2 matches at 8 bases. V lost 0 bases to trimming and J lost 0 bases; unmatched junction nucleotides: 2. The CDR3 runs to 15 residues. The germline gives CDR1 SGHRS, CDR2 YFSETQ. The CDR3 coding sequence is TGCGCCAGCAGCTTGGCCGGGGGGGTCTCCTACGAGCAGTACTTC. Its protein is CASSLAGGVSYEQYF. The whole variable domain, remainder taken from reference TRBV5-1 and TRBJ2-7, is KAGVTQTPRYLIKTRGQQVTLSCSPISGHRSVSWYQQTPGQGLQFLFEYFSETQRNKGNFPGRFSGRQFSNSRSEMNVSTLELGDSALYLCASSLAGGVSYEQYFGPGTRLTVT.

This clonotype was observed a few times. The chain carries TRBV12-3 or TRBV12-4 and TRBJ2-3; a possible D gene is TRBD1 (5 bases). There are 15 residues in the CDR3. Trimming took off 3 bases at V and 2 bases at J, with 12 bases between the two ends. CDR3 coding DNA: TGTGCCAGCAGTTTCGGTGCAGGGAACACAGATACGCAGTATTTT. As protein: CASSFGAGNTDTQYF.

This clonotype was observed a handful of times. The chain employs TRBV9 and TRBJ2-3; 7 nucleotides line up with TRBD2. Germline trimming cut 0 bases from V and 0 bases from J; bases unmatched to any gene: 4. The CDR3 sequence is 16 residues long. The germline CDR1 and CDR2 sequences are SGDLS and YYNGEE. CDR3 region: CASSVVPAGSTDTQYF. CDR3 nucleotide sequence: TGTGCCAGCAGCGTAGTGCCAGCGGGGAGCACAGATACGCAGTATTTT.

This chain uses TRBV6-5 with TRBJ2-7, with 8 bases fitting TRBD2. Germline V gene sequence: CDR1 MNHEY, CDR2 SVGAGI. The CDR3 is made up of 14 amino acids. With V trimmed by 2 bases and J by 1 base, 1 base remained unmatched. CDR3 DNA: TGTGCCAGCAGTTACGAGCGGGGGTCCTACGAGCAGTACTTC. Its protein product is CASSYERGSYEQYF.

In this sample, this clonotype turned up a few times. The DNA of the CDR3 is TGCAGTGCTTGGACAGGGCAAGGTGATACGCAGTATTTT. Residues: CSAWTGQGDTQYF. The rearrangement joins TRBV20-1 to TRBJ2-3, with 8 bases matching TRBD1. Germline V gives CDR1 DFQATT, CDR2 SNEGSKA (reference sequence). V shed 5 bases and J 6 bases; nucleotides not matched to a gene: 7. The CDR3 runs to 13 residues.

This clonotype was recorded at least ten times. The V gene is TRBV5-1, the J gene TRBJ1-1, with D hard to call. The CDR3 sequence is 15 residues long. V was cut by 0 bases and J by 2 bases, with 11 bases left in between. Germline loops: CDR1 SGHRS, CDR2 YFSETQ. The CDR3 coding sequence is TGCGCCAGCAGCTTGGGAAGAGCAGACAACACTGAAGCTTTCTTT. Amino acids: CASSLGRADNTEAFF.

This clonotype was counted only a few times. CDR3 loop: CASSTRQGYQETQYF. The CDR3 DNA sequence: TGTGCCAGTAGTACCCGACAGGGATACCAAGAGACCCAGTACTTC. The gene calls are TRBV19 and TRBJ2-5, with TRBD1 matching 7 bases. V shed 4 bases and J 0 bases; nucleotides not matched to a gene: 5. The CDR3 totals 15 residues. The V gene's germline CDR1 is LNHDA and CDR2 SQIVND (reference sequence).

The chain links TRBV7-9 to TRBJ1-2; D is ambiguous. Germline V gene data show CDR1 as SEHNR and CDR2 as FQNEAQ (reference sequence). Between the trimmed V and J ends, which lost 0 bases and 4 bases, there was a span of 12 bases. The CDR3 is made up of 15 amino acids. CDR3 sequence: CASSLATGGLYGYTF. For the CDR3, the DNA is TGTGCCAGCAGCTTAGCAACGGGAGGGCTCTATGGCTACACCTTC.

This clonotype showed up many times. The chain uses TRBV12-3 or TRBV12-4 and TRBJ2-1; TRBD2 aligns across 13 bases. CDR3 length: 18 residues. V was clipped by 6 bases and J by 0 bases; unmatched bases: 8. The CDR3 region has the DNA TGTGCCAGCAGATCCGGACTAGCGGGGGTCAGCTCCTACAATGAGCAGTTCTTC. It specifies CASRSGLAGVSSYNEQFF.

The chain uses TRBV7-8 and TRBJ1-5; D remains unclear. Trimming left V 3 bases short and J 7 bases short, with 7 bases between. The CDR3 totals 12 residues. CDR1 is SGHVS and CDR2 is FQNEAQ in the germline V gene. CDR3 bases: TGTGCCAGCAGCTTTTCAGTACAGCCCCAGCATTTT. It specifies CASSFSVQPQHF.

The rearrangement links TRBV4-1 to TRBJ2-1; 12 positions match TRBD2. Germline-derived CDR1 and CDR2 are MGHRA and YSYEKL. V shed 4 bases and J 8 bases; nucleotides not matched to a gene: 6. The CDR3 is 15 amino acids. The CDR3 sequence is CASSPSGGVHYEQFF. The CDR3 DNA reads TGCGCCAGCAGCCCTAGCGGGGGGGTCCACTATGAGCAGTTCTTC.

This clonotype was counted at least ten times. The V and J genes are TRBV12-3 or TRBV12-4 and TRBJ1-1; TRBD1 matches at 9 bases. The CDR3 contains 14 residues. The ends lost 7 bases at V and 3 bases at J; junction bases unmatched: 6. The CDR3 here is CASNKDRGDTEAFF. The CDR3 region has the DNA TGTGCCAGCAATAAGGACAGGGGCGACACTGAAGCTTTCTTT.

There are a few counts of this clonotype. The rearrangement links TRBV9 to TRBJ2-7; D is perhaps TRBD1 (6 bases). This CDR3 has 15 residues. The V end was cut by 4 bases, the J end by 2 bases, with 16 bases between. CDR1 and CDR2 from the germline V gene are SGDLS and YYNGEE. The CDR3 loop is CASSPTDRNTYEQYF. As DNA, the CDR3 is TGTGCCAGCAGCCCTACGGACAGAAATACCTACGAGCAGTACTTC.

This clonotype was detected many times. The chain links TRBV12-3 or TRBV12-4 to TRBJ2-3, with TRBD1 as a possible D gene (6 bases). This CDR3 comprises 14 residues. Between the trimmed V and J ends, which lost 7 bases and 2 bases, there was a span of 13 bases. Here the CDR3 reads CASTHEGVTDTQYF. The CDR3 DNA reads as TGTGCCAGCACCCATGAGGGGGTCACAGATACGCAGTATTTT.

CDR3 region: CAVRDEAYEQYF. The CDR3 DNA sequence: TGTGCCGTCCGGGACGAAGCCTACGAGCAGTACTTC. The chain employs TRBV10-3 and TRBJ2-7; D could derive from TRBD1 or TRBD2 (5 bases each). CDR1 and CDR2 from the germline V gene are ENHRY and SYGVKD. V was cut by 11 bases and J by 2 bases, with 13 bases left in between. This CDR3 region has 12 residues.

This clonotype has a handful of counts. The chain recombines TRBV2 with TRBJ2-1; D is unresolved. Deletions cut 3 bases from V and 5 bases from J, with 14 bases between. The CDR3 has 15 residues. CDR1 and CDR2 (germline): SNHLY, FYNNEI. Here the CDR3 reads CASSDALGIDNEQFF. The CDR3 DNA follows: TGTGCCAGCAGTGATGCCCTTGGGATCGACAATGAGCAGTTCTTC.

This clonotype was detected many times. The chain is built from TRBV9 and TRBJ2-3, with TRBD1 matching 9 bases. The J segment lost 2 bases and the V segment lost 3 bases, leaving 7 bases of the junction unmatched. CDR1 is SGDLS and CDR2 is YYNGEE in the germline V gene. CDR3 length: 16 residues. In nucleotides, the CDR3 is TGTGCCAGCAGCGCAAAACAGGGGGCTTCCACAGATACGCAGTATTTT. Translation gives CASSAKQGASTDTQYF.

The gene calls are TRBV7-9 and TRBJ1-1; D ambiguous. CDR1 and CDR2 (germline): SEHNR, FQNEAQ (reference sequence). The ends were cut back, 1 base at V and 0 bases at J, with 9 bases in the middle. The CDR3 has 15 amino acids. The CDR3 sequence is CASSLVTGMNTEAFF. The CDR3 DNA sequence: TGTGCCAGCAGCTTAGTAACGGGGATGAACACTGAAGCTTTCTTT.

CDR3 coding DNA: TGTGCCAGCAGCCCTAGTGACGGTTCCTACGAGCAGTACTTC. Translated, it gives CASSPSDGSYEQYF. The chain links TRBV3-1 to TRBJ2-7; D remains unclear. CDR1 LGHDT and CDR2 YNNKEL come from the germline V gene (reference sequence). This CDR3 has 14 residues. Between the trimmed V and J ends, which lost 4 bases and 1 base, there was a span of 11 bases.

Concerning this clonotype: The junction does not match germline at one end; this may be a read error. The chain combines TRBV7-3 with TRBJ2-1, with 7 bases lining up with TRBD2. Germline-derived CDR1 and CDR2 are SGHTA and FQGTGA. The CDR3 has 16 residues. The CDR3 coding sequence is TGTGCCAGCAGCCCGACGCGGGACTACGCATACAATGAGGAGTTCTTC. It specifies CASSPTRDYAYNEEFF.

This clonotype was observed a handful of times. The rearrangement uses TRBV29-1 and TRBJ2-6; possibly TRBD1 for D (6 bases). This CDR3 comprises 14 residues. Germline CDR1 is SQVTM and CDR2 is ANQGSEA. Between the trimmed V and J ends, which lost 1 base and 2 bases, there was a span of 6 bases. The CDR3 spells CSVEAGAGANVLTF. CDR3 nucleotide sequence: TGCAGCGTTGAAGCAGGGGCTGGGGCCAACGTCCTGACTTTC. Together with reference TRBV29-1 and TRBJ2-6, the CDR3 gives the full variable domain: SAVISQKPSRDICQRGTSLTIQCQVDSQVTMMFWYRQQPGQSLTLIATANQGSEATYESGFVIDKFPISRPNLTFSTLTVSNMSPEDSSIYLCSVEAGAGANVLTFGAGSRLTVL.

The chain recombines TRBV14 with TRBJ1-1; D not certain. Trimming stripped 0 bases from V and 5 bases from J, with 10 bases between. The CDR3 loop spans 14 amino acids. Germline values: CDR1 SGHDN, CDR2 FVKESK. The DNA of the CDR3 is TGTGCCAGCAGCCAAGATTCGTCCAGGACTGAAGCTTTCTTT. This codes for CASSQDSSRTEAFF.

This clonotype was seen many times. The J gene is TRBJ1-5, the V gene TRBV12-3 or TRBV12-4; a possible D gene is TRBD1 (6 bases). Trimming removed 3 bases at V and 1 base at J, with 13 bases between. This CDR3 is 16 amino acids long. The CDR3 here is CASSFGGRSSNQPQHF. CDR3 sequence (DNA): TGTGCCAGCAGTTTTGGGGGGCGAAGCAGCAATCAGCCCCAGCATTTT.

This clonotype was recorded a few times. The chain links TRBV20-1 to TRBJ2-1, with TRBD2 as a possible D gene (7 bases). The V end was cut by 5 bases, the J end by 8 bases, with 22 bases between. CDR1 DFQATT and CDR2 SNEGSKA come from the germline V gene (reference sequence). This CDR3 contains 15 residues. CDR3 amino acids: CSAVRGGASWDEQFF. CDR3 sequence (DNA): TGCAGTGCTGTAAGAGGGGGGGCCTCTTGGGATGAGCAGTTCTTC.

This clonotype appeared a few times. This chain uses TRBV4-1 with TRBJ1-2; D perhaps matches TRBD1 (5 bases). In germline, CDR1 is MGHRA, CDR2 YSYEKL. The germline V and J ends were trimmed by 4 bases and 1 base, with 22 bases remaining between them. The CDR3 has 18 residues. The CDR3 region is CASSPEWGGGELNYGYTF. CDR3 bases: TGCGCCAGCAGCCCCGAATGGGGGGGTGGGGAGCTTAACTATGGCTACACCTTC.

The chain is built from TRBV5-1 and TRBJ1-6, with D perhaps matching TRBD1 (6 bases). This CDR3 has 14 amino acids. Trimming shortened V by 4 bases and J by 6 bases, and 11 bases separated the two germline ends. Germline V gives CDR1 SGHRS, CDR2 YFSETQ. CDR3 residues: CASSPDSSNSPLHF. CDR3 coding DNA: TGCGCCAGCAGCCCGGACAGTAGTAATTCACCCCTCCACTTT.

The V gene is TRBV6-5, the J gene TRBJ2-7; weak D call: TRBD1 (5 bases). Germline-derived CDR1 and CDR2 are MNHEY and SVGAGI. With 0 bases removed from V and 5 bases from J, the gap between germline ends came to 17 bases. CDR3 size: 16 residues. For the CDR3, the DNA is TGTGCCAGCAGTTACTCGTTTAGACAGTCTTCCCACGAGCAGTACTTC. It is translated as CASSYSFRQSSHEQYF.

This clonotype was seen a handful of times. The chain couples TRBV12-3 or TRBV12-4 to TRBJ1-5, with D possibly TRBD1 on 6 matching bases. The CDR3 runs to 15 residues. Trimming pared 3 bases from V and 0 bases from J, leaving 9 bases between. CDR3 coding DNA: TGTGCCAGCAGTTTTTGGGGGGCTAGCAATCAGCCCCAGCATTTT. It yields the protein CASSFWGASNQPQHF.